One and the same sample provided the 22 T cell receptor beta chains below, sequenced in a study of siplizumab effects on memory and regulatory T cells (dated by TCRdb to between 2017 and 2020). Preparation of the library involved the immunoSEQ multiplex PCR assay. Held by TCRdb, this immuneACCESS table contains in-frame sequences only and omits some clones. Under half of the omission traces to an unresolved V gene where checked; the cause of the rest is unknown. The sample data list more than 85,000 clones, and 80% to 90% of these were observed just once. The ten top clones hold about 15% of the sample. Sample: CD4+ T cells sorted from blood. The receptors come from a human donor in good health.

DNA for the CDR3: TGCGCCAGCAGTCGGACCCTGAACACCGGGGAGCTGTTTTTT. The encoded protein is CASSRTLNTGELFF. V is TRBV5-1 and J is TRBJ2-2; no clear D gene. Germline V gene sequence: CDR1 SGHRS, CDR2 YFSETQ. CDR3 size: 14 residues. The V gene lost 5 bases and the J gene lost 1 base, with 9 bases spanning the gap. The full variable domain, in which reference TRBV5-1 and TRBJ2-2 provide the parts outside the CDR3, is KAGVTQTPRYLIKTRGQQVTLSCSPISGHRSVSWYQQTPGQGLQFLFEYFSETQRNKGNFPGRFSGRQFSNSRSEMNVSTLELGDSALYLCASSRTLNTGELFFGEGSRLTVL.

The chain uses TRBV19 and TRBJ1-1; 8 nucleotides line up with TRBD1. The germline V gene has CDR1 LNHDA and CDR2 SQIVND (reference sequence). Trimming removed 4 bases from V and 0 bases from J; junction bases left unmatched: 1. The CDR3 is 14 amino acids. The CDR3 nucleotides are TGTGCCAGTAGTAAACAGGGGGTGAACACTGAAGCTTTCTTT. Amino acid sequence: CASSKQGVNTEAFF.

This clone was detected only once. The CDR3 protein is CASSLDRSSYEQYF. The CDR3 nucleotides are TGTGCCAGCAGCTTAGACCGGAGCTCCTACGAGCAGTACTTC. The rearrangement joins TRBV7-3 to TRBJ2-7; D unresolved. Trimming shortened V by 2 bases and J by 0 bases, and 8 bases separated the two germline ends. The CDR3 has 14 amino acids. Germline V gene sequence: CDR1 SGHTA, CDR2 FQGTGA. Combining the CDR3 with reference TRBV7-3 and TRBJ2-7 gives the whole variable domain GAGVSQTPSNKVTEKGKYVELRCDPISGHTALYWYRQSLGQGPEFLIYFQGTGAADDSGLPNDRFFAVRPEGSVSTLKIQRTERGDSAVYLCASSLDRSSYEQYFGPGTRLTVT.

The V gene is TRBV13, the J gene TRBJ1-1; D unresolved. Germline V lookup: CDR1 PRHDT, CDR2 FYEKMQ (reference sequence). V was shortened by 5 bases and J by 1 base, with 8 bases between the two germline ends. This CDR3 comprises 13 residues. CDR3 in DNA: TGTGCCAGCAGCAGGACGGGGAACACTGAAGCTTTCTTT. Protein: CASSRTGNTEAFF. Drawing the rest from reference TRBV13 and TRBJ1-1, the complete variable domain is AAGVIQSPRHLIKEKRETATLKCYPIPRHDTVYWYQQGPGQDPQFLISFYEKMQSDKGSIPDRFSAQQFSDYHSELNMSSLELGDSALYFCASSRTGNTEAFFGQGTRLTVV.

The CDR3 protein is CASSLNSGSGTDTQYF. The DNA for the CDR3 is TGTGCCAGCAGCTTAAATAGCGGGAGCGGCACAGATACGCAGTATTTT. The V gene is TRBV7-3, the J gene TRBJ2-3; 9 positions match TRBD2. The CDR3 spans 16 residues. The germline gives CDR1 SGHTA, CDR2 FQGTGA. The J segment lost 1 base and the V segment lost 1 base, leaving 3 bases of the junction unmatched.

This clone showed up just once. The chain couples TRBV6-1 to TRBJ1-6; unclear D gene. Trimming cost V 2 bases and J 12 bases, with 11 bases left between them. CDR1 MNHNS and CDR2 SASEGT come from the germline V gene. The CDR3 runs 13 residues. The CDR3, as DNA: TGTGCCAGCAGTGAATCGTCTGGATTACCCCTCCACTTT. It encodes CASSESSGLPLHF.

This chain connects TRBV7-9 to TRBJ1-2, with unresolved D. Trimming removed 0 bases from V and 3 bases from J, with 5 bases in between. Germline V gene data show CDR1 as SEHNR and CDR2 as FQNEAQ (reference sequence). The CDR3 is made up of 13 amino acids. The CDR3 coding sequence is TGTGCCAGCAGCTTAGCCGGCTACTATGGCTACACCTTC. This codes for CASSLAGYYGYTF.

The rearrangement joins TRBV5-1 to TRBJ2-7; a weak D match, TRBD2 (5 bases). Per germline, CDR1 SGHRS and CDR2 YFSETQ. Trimming left V 0 bases short and J 3 bases short, with 10 bases between. This CDR3 comprises 14 residues. The DNA for the CDR3 is TGCGCCAGCAGCTTGGTTAGCGCTAACTACGAGCAGTACTTC. This sequence encodes CASSLVSANYEQYF.

This chain uses TRBV5-1 with TRBJ2-5, with 9 nucleotides matching TRBD2. The last part of the DNA fits TRBJ2-7 better; the J call may be wrong. CDR3 size: 14 residues. CDR1 and CDR2 (germline): SGHRS, YFSETQ. The CDR3 DNA sequence: TGCGCCAGCAGCTTCCGTAGCGGGAGTTACGAGCAGTACTTC. As protein: CASSFRSGSYEQYF.

In its sample, this clone was seen once. The chain links TRBV30 to TRBJ2-7; TRBD1 matches at 9 bases. Per the germline V gene, CDR1 is GTSNPN and CDR2 is SVGIG (reference sequence). With V trimmed by 4 bases and J by 6 bases, 10 bases remained unmatched. The CDR3 runs to 14 residues. This chain's CDR3 is CAWNWDRVVGEQYF. Written as DNA, the CDR3 is TGTGCCTGGAACTGGGACAGGGTCGTAGGCGAGCAGTACTTC. Combining the CDR3 with reference TRBV30 and TRBJ2-7 gives the whole variable domain SQTIHQWPATLVQPVGSPLSLECTVEGTSNPNLYWYRQAAGRGLQLLFYSVGIGQISSEVPQNLSASRPQDRQFILSSKKLLLSDSGFYLCAWNWDRVVGEQYFGPGTRLTVT.

The chain joins TRBV4-2 to TRBJ2-1; the D is unclear. Trimming shortened V by 1 base and J by 4 bases, and 11 bases separated the two germline ends. The CDR3 has 15 amino acids. The germline CDR1 and CDR2 sequences are LGHNA and YNFKEQ. The CDR3: CASSQGPSDYNEQFF. The CDR3, as DNA: TGTGCCAGCAGCCAAGGGCCCAGCGATTACAATGAGCAGTTCTTC.

This clone showed up just a few times. The chain has TRBV6-6 and TRBJ1-1, with D hard to call. Trimming took 0 bases from V and 6 from J, leaving 2 bases between them. The CDR3 loop spans 11 amino acids. CDR1 and CDR2 from the germline V gene are MNHNY and SVGAGI (reference sequence). The CDR3 coding sequence is TGTGCCAGCAGTTACTCGGCTGAAGCTTTCTTT. Residues: CASSYSAEAFF.

This clone has a single count. J is TRBJ2-7 and V is TRBV11-2, with TRBD2 matching 10 bases. After removal of 2 bases from V and 3 bases from J, the junction contained 4 bases not matched to a gene. Germline-derived CDR1 and CDR2 are SGHAT and FQNNGV. This CDR3 contains 15 residues. The DNA for the CDR3 is TGTGCCAGCAGCTTAAGACTAGCGGGCCTCTACGAGCAGTACTTC. It specifies CASSLRLAGLYEQYF.

The rearrangement uses TRBV11-2 and TRBJ1-6; a possible D gene is TRBD1 (5 bases). CDR3 length: 14 residues. In germline, CDR1 is SGHAT, CDR2 FQNNGV. Trimming removed 1 base at V and 5 bases at J, with 6 bases between. The CDR3 sequence: CASSLVRDNSPLHF. Here the CDR3 DNA reads TGTGCCAGCAGCTTAGTCAGGGATAATTCACCCCTCCACTTT. Full variable domain (missing parts from reference TRBV11-2 and TRBJ1-6): EAGVAQSPRYKIIEKRQSVAFWCNPISGHATLYWYQQILGQGPKLLIQFQNNGVVDDSQLPKDRFSAERLKGVDSTLKIQPAKLEDSAVYLCASSLVRDNSPLHFGNGTRLTVT.

The J gene is TRBJ1-5, the V gene TRBV19; maybe TRBD1 (6 bases). Germline-derived CDR1 and CDR2 are LNHDA and SQIVND (reference sequence). The CDR3 runs 14 residues. The ends were cut back, 6 bases at V and 6 bases at J, with 15 bases in the middle. This CDR3 reads CASSLGGGSQPQHF. CDR3 nucleotide sequence: TGTGCCAGTAGCTTAGGAGGGGGGAGTCAGCCCCAGCATTTT.

The chain combines TRBV19 with TRBJ2-1; the D gene is possibly TRBD2 (7 bases). In germline, CDR1 is LNHDA, CDR2 SQIVND (reference sequence). Trimming took off 4 bases at V and 9 bases at J, with 10 bases between the two ends. The CDR3 has 12 residues. In DNA, the CDR3 is TGTGCCAGTAGTAGCGGGGGCGGTGAGCAGTTCTTC. Protein: CASSSGGGEQFF.

The chain recombines TRBV14 with TRBJ2-2, with D perhaps TRBD1 (6 bases). The CDR3 is 15 amino acids. Trimming shortened V by 1 base and J by 5 bases, and 11 bases separated the two germline ends. Germline V CDR1 and CDR2: SGHDN, FVKESK. This chain's CDR3 is CASSQVPGATGELFF. CDR3 DNA: TGTGCCAGCAGCCAAGTCCCAGGGGCGACCGGGGAGCTGTTTTTT. The full variable domain, rest sourced from reference TRBV14 and TRBJ2-2, is EAGVTQFPSHSVIEKGQTVTLRCDPISGHDNLYWYRRVMGKEIKFLLHFVKESKQDESGMPNNRFLAERTGGTYSTLKVQPAELEDSGVYFCASSQVPGATGELFFGEGSRLTVL.

The chain combines TRBV25-1 with TRBJ2-7, with D perhaps matching TRBD1 (8 bases). Trimming stripped 3 bases from V and 4 bases from J, with 16 bases between. This CDR3 has 15 residues. Germline V gene sequence: CDR1 MGHDK, CDR2 SYGVNS. The CDR3 loop is CASSEGGTGVYEQYF. DNA for the CDR3: TGTGCCAGCAGTGAGGGGGGGACAGGAGTATACGAGCAGTACTTC.

The chain has TRBV6-5 and TRBJ2-1; perhaps TRBD2 as D (6 bases). Germline V gene data show CDR1 as MNHEY and CDR2 as SVGAGI. This CDR3 spans 13 amino acids. With 4 bases removed from V and 3 bases from J, the gap between germline ends came to 7 bases. The CDR3 loop reads CASSLDYYNEQFF. The CDR3 bases are TGTGCCAGCAGTTTGGACTACTACAATGAGCAGTTCTTC.

This clone has a single count. The rearrangement joins TRBV12-5 to TRBJ2-1; 10 bases map to TRBD2. Losses at the gene ends were 6 bases for V and 1 base for J; bases not matched to a gene: 6. Germline values: CDR1 LGHNT, CDR2 FRNRAP. The CDR3 extends over 16 amino acids. CDR3 amino acids: CASGKSGRGSYNEQFF. As DNA, the CDR3 is TGTGCTAGTGGCAAGAGCGGGAGGGGATCCTACAATGAGCAGTTCTTC.

The chain has TRBV5-1 and TRBJ1-2; 7 bases are shared with TRBD1. V dropped 3 bases and J dropped 8; count of bases not matched to a gene: 7. The germline gives CDR1 SGHRS, CDR2 YFSETQ. The CDR3 extends over 13 amino acids. CDR3 nucleotide sequence: TGCGCCAGCAGCTCTTACAGGGGAATGGGCTACACCTTC. It translates to CASSSYRGMGYTF.

The rearrangement uses TRBV4-2 and TRBJ2-1; the match to TRBD2 covers 15 bases. Germline CDR1 LGHNA, CDR2 YNFKEQ. This CDR3 contains 16 residues. Germline trimming cut 4 bases from V and 7 bases from J; bases unmatched to any gene: 5. CDR3 nucleotides: TGTGCCAGCAGCCGGCTCGGACTAGCGGGGGGGAATGAGCAGTTCTTC. This encodes CASSRLGLAGGNEQFF.